This is a list of T cell receptor beta chains from one sample in a study of cytomegalovirus exposure and HLA in healthy donors. TCRdb's copy holds only in-frame clones and misses some; the assay was immunoSEQ multiplex PCR. The sample shows about 82,000 clones, 85% to 95% of them seen only once. The specimen was PBMCs. Receptor source: a woman under 30 in good health and CMV-seronegative. The CDR3 runs from the conserved cysteine through the conserved F or W. The D gene is left open where the match is weak.

TRBD2,TRBV10-1,TRBJ2-1,TGCGCCAGCAGCCGGGGACTAGCGGGGTACAATGAGCAGTTCTTC,CASSRGLAGYNEQFF
TRBD1,TRBV9,TRBJ1-3,TGTGCCAGCAGCGCCTCGGGACAGTCTGGAAACACCATATATTTT,CASSASGQSGNTIYF
TRBD1,TRBV25-1,TRBJ1-2,TGTGCCAGCAGTGTAAAAAGGGGGACAGGAGGCTACACCTTC,CASSVKRGTGGYTF
TRBD1,TRBV7-2,TRBJ1-1,TGTGCCAGCAGCTCTGGACAGGGGTTCAAAGCTTTCTTT,CASSSGQGFKAFF
.,TRBV18,TRBJ2-7,TGTGCCAGCTCACCCAGGGAGGGGGGCGAGCAGTACTTC,CASSPREGGEQYF
.,TRBV5-6,TRBJ2-3,TGTGCCAGCAGCTTGGCGTCGGATACGCAGTATTTT,CASSLASDTQYF
TRBD1,TRBV18,TRBJ1-5,TGTGCCAGCTCAAACCGGGGACAGGGGGATCGTCCGCCCCAGCATTTT,CASSNRGQGDRPPQHF
.,TRBV7-2,TRBJ1-1,TGTGCCAGCAGCCAGACTCGGACTGAAGCTTTCTTT,CASSQTRTEAFF
.,TRBV7-9,TRBJ1-1,TGTGCCAGCAGCCCGCAAGGACAGCGTTCGAACACTGAAGCTTTCTTT,CASSPQGQRSNTEAFF
TRBD2,TRBV25-1,TRBJ2-7,TGTGCCAGCAGTGAAGGAGCGGGAGGGCCTGGTTCCTACGAGCAGTACTTC,CASSEGAGGPGSYEQYF
TRBD1,TRBV14,TRBJ2-2,TGTGCCAGCAGCCAAGACCGGACAGGGCTGAACACCGGGGAGCTGCTTTTT,CASSQDRTGLNTGELLF